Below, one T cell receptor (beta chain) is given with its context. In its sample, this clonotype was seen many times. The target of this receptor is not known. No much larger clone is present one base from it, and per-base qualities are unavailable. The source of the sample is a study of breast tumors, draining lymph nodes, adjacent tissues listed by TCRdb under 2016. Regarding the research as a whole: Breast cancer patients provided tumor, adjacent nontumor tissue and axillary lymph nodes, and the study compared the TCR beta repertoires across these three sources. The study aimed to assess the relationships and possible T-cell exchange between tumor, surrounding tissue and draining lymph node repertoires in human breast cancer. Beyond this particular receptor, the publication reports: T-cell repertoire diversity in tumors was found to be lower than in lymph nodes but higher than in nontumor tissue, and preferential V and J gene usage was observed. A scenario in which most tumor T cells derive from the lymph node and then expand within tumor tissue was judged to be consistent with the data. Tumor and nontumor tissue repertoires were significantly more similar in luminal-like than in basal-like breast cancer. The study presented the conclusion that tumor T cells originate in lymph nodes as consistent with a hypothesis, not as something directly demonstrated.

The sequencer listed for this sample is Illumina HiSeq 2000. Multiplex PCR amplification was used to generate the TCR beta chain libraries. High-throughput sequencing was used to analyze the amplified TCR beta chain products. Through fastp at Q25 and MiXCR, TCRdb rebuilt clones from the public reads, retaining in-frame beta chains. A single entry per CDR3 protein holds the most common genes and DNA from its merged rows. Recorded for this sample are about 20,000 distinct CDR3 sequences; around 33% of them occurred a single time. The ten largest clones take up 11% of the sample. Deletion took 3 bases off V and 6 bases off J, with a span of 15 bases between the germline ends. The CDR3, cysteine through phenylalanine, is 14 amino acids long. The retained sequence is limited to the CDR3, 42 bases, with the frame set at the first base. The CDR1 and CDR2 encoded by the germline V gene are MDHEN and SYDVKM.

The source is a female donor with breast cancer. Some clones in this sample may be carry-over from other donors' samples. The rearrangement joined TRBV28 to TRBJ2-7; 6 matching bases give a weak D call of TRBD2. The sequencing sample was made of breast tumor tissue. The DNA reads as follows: TGTGCCAGCAGTTTCGGAGGAATGGGGGGCGAGCAGTACTTC. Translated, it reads CASSFGGMGGEQYF.